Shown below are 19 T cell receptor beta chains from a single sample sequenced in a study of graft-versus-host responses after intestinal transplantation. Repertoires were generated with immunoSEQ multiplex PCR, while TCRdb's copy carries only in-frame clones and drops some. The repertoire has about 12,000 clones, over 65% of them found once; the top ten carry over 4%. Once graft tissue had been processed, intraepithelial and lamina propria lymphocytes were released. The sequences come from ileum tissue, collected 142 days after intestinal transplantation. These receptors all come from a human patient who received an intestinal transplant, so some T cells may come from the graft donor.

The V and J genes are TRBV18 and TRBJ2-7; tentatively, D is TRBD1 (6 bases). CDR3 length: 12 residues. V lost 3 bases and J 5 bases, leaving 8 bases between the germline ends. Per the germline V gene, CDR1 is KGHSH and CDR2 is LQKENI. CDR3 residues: CASSPQGHEQYF. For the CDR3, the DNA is TGTGCCAGCTCACCCCAGGGGCACGAGCAGTACTTC.

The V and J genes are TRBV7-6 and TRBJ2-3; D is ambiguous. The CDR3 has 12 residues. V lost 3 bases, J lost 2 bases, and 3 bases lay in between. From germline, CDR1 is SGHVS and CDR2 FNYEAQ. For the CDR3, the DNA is TGTGCCAGCAGCTTTAACACAGATACGCAGTATTTT. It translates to CASSFNTDTQYF.

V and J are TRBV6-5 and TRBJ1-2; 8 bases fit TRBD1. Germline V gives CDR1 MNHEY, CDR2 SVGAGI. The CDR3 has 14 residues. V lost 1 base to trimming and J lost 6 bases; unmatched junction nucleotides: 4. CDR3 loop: CASSYLAGGHGYTF. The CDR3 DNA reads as TGTGCCAGCAGTTACTTGGCAGGGGGCCATGGCTACACCTTC.

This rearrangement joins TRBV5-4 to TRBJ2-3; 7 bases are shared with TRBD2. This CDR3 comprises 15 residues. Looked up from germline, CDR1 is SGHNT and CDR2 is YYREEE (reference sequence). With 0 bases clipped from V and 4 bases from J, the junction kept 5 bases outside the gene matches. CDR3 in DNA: TGTGCCAGCAGCTTGGGCGGGAGCTACGCAGATACGCAGTATTTT. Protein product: CASSLGGSYADTQYF.

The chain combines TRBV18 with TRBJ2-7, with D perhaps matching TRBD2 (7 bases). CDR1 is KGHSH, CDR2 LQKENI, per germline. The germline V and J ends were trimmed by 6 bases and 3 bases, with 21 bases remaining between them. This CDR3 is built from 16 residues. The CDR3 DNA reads TGTGCCAGCTCTGGGGGGGAGGGGGGAGCCTACTACGAGCAGTACTTC. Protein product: CASSGGEGGAYYEQYF.

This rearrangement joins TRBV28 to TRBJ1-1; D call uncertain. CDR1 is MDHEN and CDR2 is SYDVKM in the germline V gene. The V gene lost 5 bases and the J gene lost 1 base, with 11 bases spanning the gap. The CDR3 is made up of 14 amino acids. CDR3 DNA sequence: TGTGCCAGCAGTCTAGGAGCTGGGAACACTGAAGCTTTCTTT. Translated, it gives CASSLGAGNTEAFF.

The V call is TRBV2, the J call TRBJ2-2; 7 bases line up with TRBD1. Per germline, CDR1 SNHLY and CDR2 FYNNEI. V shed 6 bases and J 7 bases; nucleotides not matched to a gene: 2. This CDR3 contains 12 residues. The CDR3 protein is CASSGDSGELFF. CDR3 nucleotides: TGTGCCAGCAGCGGGGACAGCGGGGAGCTGTTTTTT. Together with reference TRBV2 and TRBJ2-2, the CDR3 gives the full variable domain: EPEVTQTPSHQVTQMGQEVILRCVPISNHLYFYWYRQILGQKVEFLVSFYNNEISEKSEIFDDQFSVERPDGSNFTLKIRSTKLEDSAMYFCASSGDSGELFFGEGSRLTVL.

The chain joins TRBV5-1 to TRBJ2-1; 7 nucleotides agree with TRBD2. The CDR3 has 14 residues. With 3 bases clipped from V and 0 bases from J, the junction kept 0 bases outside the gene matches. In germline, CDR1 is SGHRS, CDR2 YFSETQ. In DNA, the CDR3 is TGCGCCAGCAGCTCGGGGGGCTCCTACAATGAGCAGTTCTTC. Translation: CASSSGGSYNEQFF.

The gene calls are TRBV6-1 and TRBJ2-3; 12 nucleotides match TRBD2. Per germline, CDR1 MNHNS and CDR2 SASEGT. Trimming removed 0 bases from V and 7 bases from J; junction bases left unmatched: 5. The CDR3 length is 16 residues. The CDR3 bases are TGTGCCAGCAGTGAAGCTGGGCTAGCGGGGGGGAATACGCAGTATTTT. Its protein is CASSEAGLAGGNTQYF.

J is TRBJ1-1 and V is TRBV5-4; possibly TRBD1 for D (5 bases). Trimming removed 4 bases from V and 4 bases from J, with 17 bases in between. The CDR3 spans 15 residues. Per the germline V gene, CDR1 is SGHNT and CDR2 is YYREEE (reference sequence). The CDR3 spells CASSIFRGVGTEAFF. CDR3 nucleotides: TGTGCCAGCAGCATTTTTCGGGGGGTGGGCACTGAAGCTTTCTTT.

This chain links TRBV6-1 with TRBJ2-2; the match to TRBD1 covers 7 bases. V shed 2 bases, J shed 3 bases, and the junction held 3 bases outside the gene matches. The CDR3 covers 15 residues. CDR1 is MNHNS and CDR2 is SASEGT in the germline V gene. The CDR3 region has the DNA TGTGCCAGCAGTGAAATAACAGGGGACACCGGGGAGCTGTTTTTT. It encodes CASSEITGDTGELFF.

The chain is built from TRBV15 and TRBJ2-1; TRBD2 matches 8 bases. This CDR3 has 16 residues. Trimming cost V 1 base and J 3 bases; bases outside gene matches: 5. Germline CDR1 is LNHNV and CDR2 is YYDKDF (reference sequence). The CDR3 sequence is CATSRGAGTSYNEQFF. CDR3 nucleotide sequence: TGTGCCACCAGCAGAGGTGCGGGGACTAGCTACAATGAGCAGTTCTTC.

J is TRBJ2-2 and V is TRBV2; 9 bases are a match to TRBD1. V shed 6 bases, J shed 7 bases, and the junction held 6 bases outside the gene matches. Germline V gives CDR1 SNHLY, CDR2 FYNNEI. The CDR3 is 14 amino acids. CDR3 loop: CASSGTGRYGELFF. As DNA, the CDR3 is TGTGCCAGCAGCGGGACAGGGAGGTACGGGGAGCTGTTTTTT.

CDR3 DNA sequence: TGCGCCAGCAGCCAGCTGCCGGGACAGGGGTTGGATGAGCAGTTCTTC. Translation gives CASSQLPGQGLDEQFF. The V and J genes are TRBV4-1 and TRBJ2-1; 10 bases agree with TRBD1. The CDR3 is 16 residues long. Unmatched junction bases numbered 10, after V lost 3 bases and J lost 8 bases. From germline, CDR1 is MGHRA and CDR2 YSYEKL.

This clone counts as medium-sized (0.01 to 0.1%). The CDR3 region is CASSPAWDLSYEQYF. The CDR3 DNA is TGTGCCAGCAGCCCGGCTTGGGACTTATCCTACGAGCAGTACTTC. This chain connects TRBV11-2 to TRBJ2-7; weak D call: TRBD2 (6 bases). Germline lookup yields CDR1 SGHAT and CDR2 FQNNGV. The CDR3 sequence is 15 residues long. Trimming cost V 5 bases and J 1 base, with 15 bases left between them.

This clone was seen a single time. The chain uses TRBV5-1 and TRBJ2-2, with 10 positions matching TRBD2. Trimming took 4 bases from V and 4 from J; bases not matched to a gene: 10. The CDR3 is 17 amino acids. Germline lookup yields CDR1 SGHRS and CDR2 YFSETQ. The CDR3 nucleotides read TGCGCCAGCAGCACCCGGCCCACTAGCGGGACCACCGGGGAGCTGTTTTTT. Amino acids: CASSTRPTSGTTGELFF.

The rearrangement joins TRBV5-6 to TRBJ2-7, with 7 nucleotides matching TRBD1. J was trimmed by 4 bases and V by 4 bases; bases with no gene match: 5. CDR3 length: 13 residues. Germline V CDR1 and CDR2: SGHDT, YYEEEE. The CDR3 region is CASSRGQLYEQYF. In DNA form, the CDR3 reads TGTGCCAGCAGCCGGGGACAGCTTTACGAGCAGTACTTC.

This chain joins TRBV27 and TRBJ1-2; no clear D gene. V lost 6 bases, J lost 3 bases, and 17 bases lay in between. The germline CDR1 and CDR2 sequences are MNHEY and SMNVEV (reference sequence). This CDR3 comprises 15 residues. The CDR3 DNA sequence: TGTGCCAGCAGCCAGGCACTGAGACCCCACTATGGCTACACCTTC. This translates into CASSQALRPHYGYTF.

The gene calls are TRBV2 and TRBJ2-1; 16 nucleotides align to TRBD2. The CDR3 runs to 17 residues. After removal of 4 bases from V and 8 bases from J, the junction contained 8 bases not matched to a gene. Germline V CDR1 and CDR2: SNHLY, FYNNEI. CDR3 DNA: TGTGCCAGCAGTGTATTGGGGACTAGCGGGAGGGTGGATGAGCAGTTCTTC. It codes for CASSVLGTSGRVDEQFF.